One and the same sample provided the 13 T cell receptor beta chains below, sequenced in a study of T cells after yellow fever vaccination. From the 5' RACE reads, TCRdb called clonotypes with MiXCR, one entry per CDR3 protein. The sample contains roughly 500,000 distinct CDR3 sequences, about a fifth of which appear only once. This material consisted of PBMCs, taken 15 days after the yellow fever booster vaccination. The receptor set was obtained from a man aged 30-40 years who received the YFV17D yellow fever vaccine.

Here the CDR3 reads CASSSGQGASETQYF. CDR3 nucleotide sequence: TGTGCCAGCAGTTCCGGACAGGGGGCATCGGAGACCCAGTACTTC. This rearrangement joins TRBV6-5 to TRBJ2-5; 11 bases are a match to TRBD1. J lost 5 bases, V lost 4 bases, and 6 bases had no gene match. The CDR3 loop spans 15 amino acids. Per germline, CDR1 MNHEY and CDR2 SVGAGI.

This chain joins TRBV12-3 or TRBV12-4 and TRBJ1-5; tentatively, D is TRBD1 (6 bases). The V end lost 4 bases, the J end lost 4 bases, and 14 bases lay between the germline ends. The CDR3 is 15 residues long. The CDR3 loop reads CASSWGPVKNQPQHF. The CDR3, as DNA: TGTGCCAGCAGTTGGGGGCCGGTCAAGAATCAGCCCCAGCATTTT.

This clonotype was counted only a few times. The chain carries TRBV20-1 and TRBJ2-2; TRBD2 might be the D (5 bases). This CDR3 has 14 residues. CDR1 and CDR2 (germline): DFQATT, SNEGSKA (reference sequence). Trimming shortened V by 3 bases and J by 2 bases, and 10 bases separated the two germline ends. Written as DNA, the CDR3 is TGCAGTGCTAGTGGACTCCTTAACACCGGGGAGCTGTTTTTT. Amino acids: CSASGLLNTGELFF.

The gene calls are TRBV19 and TRBJ1-1, with a possible D match to TRBD1 (5 bases). The CDR3 is made up of 14 amino acids. Germline CDR1 is LNHDA and CDR2 is SQIVND (reference sequence). Trimming stripped 5 bases from V and 3 bases from J, with 13 bases between. The CDR3 is CASSPGRVDTEAFF. The CDR3 DNA reads TGTGCCAGTAGTCCGGGACGGGTAGACACTGAAGCTTTCTTT. Filled out from reference TRBV19 and TRBJ1-1, the complete variable domain reads DGGITQSPKYLFRKEGQNVTLSCEQNLNHDAMYWYRQDPGQGLRLIYYSQIVNDFQKGDIAEGYSVSREKKESFPLTVTSAQKNPTAFYLCASSPGRVDTEAFFGQGTRLTVV.

This chain uses TRBV18 with TRBJ2-6; 7 bases are shared with TRBD1. With V trimmed by 1 base and J by 2 bases, 5 bases remained unmatched. The length of the CDR3 is 17 residues. Germline V gives CDR1 KGHSH, CDR2 LQKENI. CDR3 nucleotide sequence: TGTGCCAGCTCACCACAGGGGGCTTCCCCTGGGGCCAACGTCCTGACTTTC. Protein: CASSPQGASPGANVLTF. The whole variable domain, filled in from reference TRBV18 and TRBJ2-6, reads NAGVMQNPRHLVRRRGQEARLRCSPMKGHSHVYWYRQLPEEGLKFMVYLQKENIIDESGMPKERFSAEFPKEGPSILRIQQVVRGDSAAYFCASSPQGASPGANVLTFGAGSRLTVL.

In nucleotides, the CDR3 is TGTGCCAGCAGTTTAATAGCGGGGAGACACGGTTACGAGCAGTACTTC. Its translation: CASSLIAGRHGYEQYF. The V call is TRBV27, the J call TRBJ2-7; 8 nucleotides align to TRBD2. Germline V gene lookup returns CDR1 MNHEY and CDR2 SMNVEV (reference sequence). The CDR3 consists of 16 residues. The junction had 10 bases not matched to a gene; V was cut back by 2 bases and J by 4 bases.

The chain couples TRBV20-1 to TRBJ2-1; 9 bases are shared with TRBD2. Germline V gene data show CDR1 as DFQATT and CDR2 as SNEGSKA (reference sequence). The CDR3 has 15 amino acids. The V segment lost 3 bases and the J segment 0 bases; nucleotides outside the gene matches: 3. The CDR3 bases are TGCAGTGCTAGTGCGGGAGGGGTCTCCTACAATGAGCAGTTCTTC. This codes for CSASAGGVSYNEQFF.

The chain is built from TRBV4-3 and TRBJ2-7; TRBD2 might be the D (5 bases). V shed 0 bases and J shed 0 bases, with 18 bases lying between them. Germline V gene lookup returns CDR1 LGHNA and CDR2 YSLEER. The CDR3 runs 18 residues. The CDR3 loop reads CASSQDIDWRVNSYEQYF. CDR3 DNA sequence: TGCGCCAGCAGCCAAGATATCGACTGGCGGGTCAACTCCTACGAGCAGTACTTC.

This clonotype was counted a few times. The CDR3 is CASSHRPGNTEAFF. DNA of the CDR3: TGCGCCAGCAGCCACCGGCCGGGGAACACTGAAGCTTTCTTT. The chain combines TRBV4-3 with TRBJ1-1, with D unresolved. CDR1 is LGHNA, CDR2 YSLEER, per germline. With 3 bases removed from V and 1 base from J, the gap between germline ends came to 9 bases. The CDR3 is 14 amino acids.

V usage is TRBV4-1 and J usage is TRBJ2-7; 8 nucleotides align to TRBD2. CDR3 length: 17 amino acids. The germline CDR1 and CDR2 sequences are MGHRA and YSYEKL. Unmatched junction bases numbered 10, after V lost 0 bases and J lost 3 bases. CDR3 protein: CASSQDLAGTSSYEQYF. The CDR3 nucleotides read TGCGCCAGCAGCCAAGACCTAGCCGGGACTAGTAGCTACGAGCAGTACTTC.

The sample holds a few counts of this clonotype. The chain carries TRBV5-6 and TRBJ2-2; TRBD2 agrees at 11 bases. CDR1 and CDR2 from the germline V gene are SGHDT and YYEEEE. V lost 0 bases and J lost 7; bases outside the gene matches: 5. This CDR3 region has 16 residues. CDR3 loop: CASSLVLAGGGGELFF. The CDR3 bases are TGTGCCAGCAGCTTGGTTCTAGCGGGAGGTGGCGGGGAGCTGTTTTTT.

The chain has TRBV24-1 and TRBJ2-3, with a tentative D call TRBD2 (6 bases). With 4 bases removed from V and 2 bases from J, the gap between germline ends came to 18 bases. Germline-derived CDR1 and CDR2 are KGHDR and SFDVKD. This CDR3 is 17 amino acids long. This CDR3 is CATSDPTNRDFTDTQYF. CDR3 bases: TGTGCCACCAGTGACCCGACGAACCGGGACTTCACAGATACGCAGTATTTT.

The rearrangement joins TRBV29-1 to TRBJ1-1; D is ambiguous. V dropped 4 bases and J dropped 0 bases, with 12 bases sitting between them. Germline-derived CDR1 and CDR2 are SQVTM and ANQGSEA. This CDR3 has 14 residues. The CDR3 here is CSVGHSIMNTEAFF. The CDR3 DNA sequence: TGCAGCGTTGGCCACAGTATCATGAACACTGAAGCTTTCTTT. The full variable domain, its missing parts supplied by reference TRBV29-1 and TRBJ1-1, is SAVISQKPSRDICQRGTSLTIQCQVDSQVTMMFWYRQQPGQSLTLIATANQGSEATYESGFVIDKFPISRPNLTFSTLTVSNMSPEDSSIYLCSVGHSIMNTEAFFGQGTRLTVV.